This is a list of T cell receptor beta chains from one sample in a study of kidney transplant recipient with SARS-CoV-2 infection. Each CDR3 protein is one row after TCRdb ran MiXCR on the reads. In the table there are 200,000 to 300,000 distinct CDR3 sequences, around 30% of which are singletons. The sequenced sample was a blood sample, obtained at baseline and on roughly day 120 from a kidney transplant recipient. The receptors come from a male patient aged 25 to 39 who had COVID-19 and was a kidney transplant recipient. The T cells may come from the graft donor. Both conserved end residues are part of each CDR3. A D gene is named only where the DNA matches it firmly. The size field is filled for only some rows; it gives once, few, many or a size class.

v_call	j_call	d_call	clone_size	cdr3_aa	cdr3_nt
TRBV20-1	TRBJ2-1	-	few	CSARDSEWGGGEQFF	TGCAGTGCTAGAGATTCGGAATGGGGGGGCGGTGAGCAGTTCTTC
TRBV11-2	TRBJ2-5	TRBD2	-	CASSFSTSGAETQYF	TGTGCCAGCAGCTTTAGTACTAGCGGGGCGGAGACCCAGTACTTC
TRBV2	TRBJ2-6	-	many	CASSEAAQGSSGANVLTF	TGTGCCAGCAGTGAAGCGGCGCAGGGGAGCTCTGGGGCCAACGTCCTGACTTTC
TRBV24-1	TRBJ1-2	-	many	CATSHWVSTRKTYGYTF	TGTGCCACCAGTCACTGGGTTAGTACCAGAAAGACCTATGGCTACACCTTC
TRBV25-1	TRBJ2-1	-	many	CASSEYSGVDEQFF	TGTGCCAGCAGTGAATATTCTGGAGTTGATGAGCAGTTCTTC
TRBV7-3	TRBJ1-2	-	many	CASSLEKQDYGYTF	TGTGCCAGCAGCTTAGAGAAGCAGGACTATGGCTACACCTTC
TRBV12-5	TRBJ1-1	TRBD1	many	CASGPLGQPTEAFF	TGTGCTAGTGGGCCTTTGGGACAGCCCACTGAAGCTTTCTTT
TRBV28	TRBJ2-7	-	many	CASSLVPNSYEQYF	TGTGCCAGCAGTTTAGTTCCGAACTCCTACGAGCAGTACTTC
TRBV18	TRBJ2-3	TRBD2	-	CASSLLRLAGDTDTQYF	TGTGCCAGCTCCCTCCTCCGACTAGCGGGAGACACAGATACGCAGTATTTT
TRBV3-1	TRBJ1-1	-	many	CASSKGASGVGLGGAFF	TGTGCCAGCAGCAAAGGGGCGTCAGGGGTGGGACTGGGTGGAGCTTTCTTT
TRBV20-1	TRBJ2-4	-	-	CSATRNDKKYIQYF	TGCAGTGCTACTCGCAATGATAAGAAGTACATTCAGTACTTC
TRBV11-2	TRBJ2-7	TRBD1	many	CASSPWGTGPYEQYF	TGTGCCAGCAGCCCCTGGGGGACAGGTCCGTACGAGCAGTACTTC
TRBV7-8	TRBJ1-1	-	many	CASSSRGGRENTEAFF	TGTGCCAGCAGCTCTAGAGGGGGACGGGAGAACACTGAAGCTTTCTTT
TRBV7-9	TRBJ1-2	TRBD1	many	CASSLGTGANYGYTF	TGTGCCAGCAGCTTAGGCACAGGGGCCAACTATGGCTACACCTTC
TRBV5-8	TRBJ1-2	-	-	CASNITHPRKTYGYTF	TGTGCCAGCAATATTACTCATCCACGAAAGACCTATGGCTACACCTTC
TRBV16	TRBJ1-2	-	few	CASSELWVVRKTYGYTF	TGTGCCAGCAGCGAATTATGGGTCGTTAGAAAGACCTATGGCTACACCTTC
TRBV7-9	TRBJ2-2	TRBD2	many	CASSLYPRTSGTGELFF	TGTGCCAGCAGCTTATATCCTCGGACTAGCGGGACAGGGGAGCTGTTTTTT
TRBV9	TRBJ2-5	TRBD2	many	CASSAGGGETQYF	TGTGCCAGCAGCGCGGGAGGCGGGGAGACCCAGTACTTC
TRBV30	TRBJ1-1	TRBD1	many	CAWISGGAYLEAFF	TGTGCCTGGATCTCAGGGGGCGCTTACCTTGAAGCTTTCTTT
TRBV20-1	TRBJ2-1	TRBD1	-	CSAPLTGSSCNEQFF	TGCAGTGCTCCCCTGACAGGGAGCTCCTGCAATGAGCAGTTCTTC
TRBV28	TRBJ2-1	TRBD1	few	CASSPGQDHNEQFF	TGTGCCAGCAGTCCCGGACAGGACCACAATGAGCAGTTCTTC
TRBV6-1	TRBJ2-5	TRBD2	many	CASSEARGDWKETQYF	TGTGCCAGCAGTGAAGCGCGGGGGGACTGGAAAGAGACCCAGTACTTC
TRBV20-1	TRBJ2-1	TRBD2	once	CSASLAGGNGQFF	TGCAGTGCTAGCCTAGCGGGAGGGAATGGGCAGTTCTTC
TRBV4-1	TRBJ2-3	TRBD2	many	CASSRGGRTDTQYF	TGCGCCAGCAGCCGGGGGGGGAGAACAGATACGCAGTATTTT
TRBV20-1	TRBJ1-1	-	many	CSARGGGGMNTEAFF	TGCAGTGCTAGAGGGGGTGGAGGGATGAACACTGAAGCTTTCTTT
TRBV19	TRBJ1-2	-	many	CASSRLGVYGYTF	TGTGCCAGTAGTCGGCTGGGGGTCTATGGCTACACCTTC
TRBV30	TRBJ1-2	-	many	CAWTRERYRKTYGYTF	TGTGCCTGGACCAGAGAGCGTTATAGAAAGACCTATGGCTACACCTTC
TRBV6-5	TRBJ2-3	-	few	CASRPRPTDTQYF	TGTGCCAGCAGGCCAAGACCCACAGATACGCAGTATTTT
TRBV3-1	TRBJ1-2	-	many	CASSNCRTLRKTYGYTF	TGTGCCAGCAGCAATTGCCGCACCCTTCGAAAGACCTATGGCTACACCTTC
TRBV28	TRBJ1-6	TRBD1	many	CASRRPGQPNSPLHF	TGTGCCAGCAGGAGGCCGGGACAGCCTAATTCACCCCTCCACTTT
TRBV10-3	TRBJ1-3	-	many	CAISGFKVAMGVNTIYF	TGTGCCATCAGTGGCTTTAAAGTTGCCATGGGGGTAAACACCATATATTTT
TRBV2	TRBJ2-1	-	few	CASGVGQSPYNEQFF	TGTGCCAGCGGGGTTGGGCAAAGCCCCTACAATGAGCAGTTCTTC
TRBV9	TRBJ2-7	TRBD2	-	CAGSVGLAGLFSYEQYF	TGTGCCGGCAGCGTTGGACTAGCGGGACTCTTCTCCTACGAGCAGTACTTC
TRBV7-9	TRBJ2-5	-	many	CASSPDRETQYF	TGTGCCAGCAGCCCAGATCGGGAGACCCAGTACTTC
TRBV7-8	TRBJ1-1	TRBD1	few	CASSLGQGLGGDTEAFF	TGTGCCAGTTCACTTGGACAGGGCCTAGGTGGGGACACTGAAGCTTTCTTT
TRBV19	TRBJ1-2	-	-	CASNTARRGVGYTF	TGTGCCAGTAACACAGCGAGGCGGGGAGTGGGCTACACCTTC
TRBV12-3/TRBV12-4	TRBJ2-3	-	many	CASSSQRSTDTQYF	TGTGCCAGCAGCTCCCAGCGGAGCACAGATACGCAGTATTTT
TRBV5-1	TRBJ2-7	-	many	CASSSGGYEQYF	TGCGCCAGCAGCTCCGGGGGATACGAGCAGTACTTC
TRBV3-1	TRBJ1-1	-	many	CASSLLHPISIRTEAFF	TGTGCCAGCAGCCTTTTGCATCCCATTTCAATTCGCACTGAAGCTTTCTTT